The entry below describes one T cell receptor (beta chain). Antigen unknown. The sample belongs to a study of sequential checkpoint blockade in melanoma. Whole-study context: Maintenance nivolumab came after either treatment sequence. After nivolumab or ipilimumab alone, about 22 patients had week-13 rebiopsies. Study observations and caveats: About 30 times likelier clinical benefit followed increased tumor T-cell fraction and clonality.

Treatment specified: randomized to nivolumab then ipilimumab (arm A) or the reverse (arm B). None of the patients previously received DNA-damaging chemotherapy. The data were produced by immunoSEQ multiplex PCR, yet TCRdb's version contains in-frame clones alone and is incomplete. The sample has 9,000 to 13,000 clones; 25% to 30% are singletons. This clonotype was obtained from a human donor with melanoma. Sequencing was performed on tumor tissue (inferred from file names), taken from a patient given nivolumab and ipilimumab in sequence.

The CDR3 region is CASSLFSGGGSYNEQFF. DNA for the CDR3: TGTGCCAGCAGCTTATTTAGCGGGGGGGGCTCCTACAATGAGCAGTTCTTC. The J gene is TRBJ2-1, the V gene TRBV11-3; 11 positions agree with TRBD2. CDR1 is SGHNT and CDR2 is YENEEA in the germline V gene. This CDR3 region has 17 residues. With 2 bases clipped from V and 0 bases from J, the junction kept 3 bases outside the gene matches.